This T cell receptor (beta chain) was sequenced in a study of Tregs in tolerant kidney transplant recipients. Overall study results and limits: Some patients' samples used different primers over time, so nucleotide sequences weren't comparable. Few patients were studied, so findings need validation in larger groups.

In the case of this clone: What it binds is unknown.

Germline CDR1 and CDR2: SGHRS and YFSETQ. This CDR3 contains 14 residues. The V and J ends lost 3 bases and 9 bases, in that order; junction bases with no gene match: 9. Thawed PBMCs were FACS-sorted into unstimulated CD4+CD25+CD127- regulatory T cells, CD4+CD25- non-regulatory cells, CD4 and CD8 cells. Before regulatory T cell sorting, thawed PBMCs rested overnight at 37°C in around 200 IU/ml IL-2. TCRdb's table, derived via immunoSEQ multiplex PCR, lists solely in-frame clones and lacks some. The data show over 50,000 clones, 80% to 90% seen once. The receptor's source is a human donor who received a combined kidney and bone marrow transplant. The specimen comprised Tregs from blood, sampled before the transplant. The V call is TRBV5-1, the J call TRBJ2-4; 7 nucleotides agree with TRBD1. The CDR3 DNA reads as TGCGCCAGCAGCTGGGGACCGACAGGGATCATTCAGTACTTC. Protein sequence: CASSWGPTGIIQYF.